The 29 T cell receptor beta chains listed next were all sequenced from one sample in a study of OX40 agonist ivuxolimab in advanced cancers. Here immunoSEQ multiplex PCR was the method, and the copy in TCRdb shows in-frame clones only, minus some. Seen here are around 21,000 clones, around 85% observed once, and the top ten hold approximately 35%. The input for sequencing was CD4+ or CD8+ T cells sorted from blood, taken in a trial of the OX40 agonist ivuxolimab. The source is an adult with an advanced solid tumor such as melanoma, head and neck, liver or kidney cancer.

The chain employs TRBV11-2 and TRBJ2-1, with D tentatively TRBD1 (5 bases). V was clipped by 6 bases and J by 0 bases, with 12 bases between them. This CDR3 contains 15 residues. Germline V gives CDR1 SGHAT, CDR2 FQNNGV. The CDR3 spells CASSQGAPSYNEQFF. The CDR3 bases are TGTGCCAGCAGTCAGGGTGCACCCTCCTACAATGAGCAGTTCTTC.

This clone was observed a few times. This chain joins TRBV5-1 and TRBJ2-7; a weak D match, TRBD1 (5 bases). Germline CDR1 and CDR2: SGHRS and YFSETQ. Trimming removed 4 bases at V and 0 bases at J, with 8 bases between. The CDR3 contains 13 residues. The CDR3 reads CASSPRVSYEQYF. CDR3 sequence (DNA): TGCGCCAGCAGCCCCAGGGTCTCCTACGAGCAGTACTTC. The full variable domain, in which reference TRBV5-1 and TRBJ2-7 provide the parts outside the CDR3, is KAGVTQTPRYLIKTRGQQVTLSCSPISGHRSVSWYQQTPGQGLQFLFEYFSETQRNKGNFPGRFSGRQFSNSRSEMNVSTLELGDSALYLCASSPRVSYEQYFGPGTRLTVT.

The gene calls are TRBV5-6 and TRBJ1-1; D is unclear. Germline CDR1 and CDR2: SGHDT and YYEEEE. V lost 2 bases and J lost 0, with 11 bases in between. The CDR3 is 15 residues long. The chain's CDR3 is CASSLRITMNTEAFF. CDR3 bases: TGTGCCAGCAGCTTAAGGATCACCATGAACACTGAAGCTTTCTTT.

The V call is TRBV6-6, the J call TRBJ2-3; D unclear. V was pared by 7 bases and J by 6 bases, with 8 bases between. CDR3 length equals 11 residues. Germline CDR1 and CDR2: MNHNY and SVGAGI (reference sequence). CDR3: CASITRDTQYF. In nucleotides, the CDR3 is TGTGCCAGCATAACAAGGGATACGCAGTATTTT.

The chain uses TRBV5-3 and TRBJ1-2; D might be TRBD1 (6 bases). TRBV5-3 counts as an open reading frame of uncertain function. Deletions cut 4 bases from V and 5 bases from J, with 21 bases between. The CDR3 runs to 16 residues. CDR3 region: CARSLPRDIRVYGYTF. The CDR3 nucleotides read TGTGCCAGAAGCCTCCCGAGGGACATCAGAGTATATGGCTACACCTTC.

The chain joins TRBV2 to TRBJ1-2; D is unclear. V shed 5 bases and J shed 6 bases, with 16 bases lying between them. The germline V gene has CDR1 SNHLY and CDR2 FYNNEI. There are 14 residues in the CDR3. The CDR3: CASSWASGFDGYTF. Written as DNA, the CDR3 is TGTGCCAGCAGTTGGGCCAGCGGCTTTGATGGCTACACCTTC.

This clone showed up just once. J is TRBJ1-2 and V is TRBV7-9; D unresolved. The germline V gene encodes CDR1 SEHNR and CDR2 FQNEAQ (reference sequence). CDR3 length: 16 amino acids. V dropped 5 bases and J dropped 12 bases, with 28 bases sitting between them. CDR3 DNA: TGTGCCAGCAGCCTCGCCTTCTCGGTGGTAATTAACGCGGACACCTTC. This gives the protein CASSLAFSVVINADTF.

The chain couples TRBV10-1 to TRBJ1-2; 7 bases map to TRBD1. V lost 0 bases and J lost 4; bases outside the gene matches: 5. CDR1 is WNHNN, CDR2 SYGVQD, per germline (reference sequence). This CDR3 comprises 15 residues. CDR3 in amino acids: CASSESTGDPYGYTF. DNA of the CDR3: TGCGCCAGCAGTGAGTCTACAGGGGATCCCTATGGCTACACCTTC.

The V call is TRBV7-8, the J call TRBJ2-3; D remains unclear. The V and J ends lost 8 bases and 1 base respectively, with 13 bases between them. This CDR3 has 14 amino acids. CDR1 is SGHVS, CDR2 FQNEAQ, per germline. The CDR3 region is CASGGPHRTDTQYF. The CDR3 coding sequence is TGTGCCAGCGGTGGCCCCCACCGCACAGATACGCAGTATTTT. The full variable domain, its missing parts supplied by reference TRBV7-8 and TRBJ2-3, is GAGVSQSPRYKVAKRGQDVALRCDPISGHVSLFWYQQALGQGPEFLTYFQNEAQLDKSGLPSDRFFAERPEGSVSTLKIQRTQQEDSAVYLCASGGPHRTDTQYFGPGTRLTVL.

The chain recombines TRBV4-1 with TRBJ1-2; D not resolved. Germline V gives CDR1 MGHRA, CDR2 YSYEKL. Trimming left V 0 bases short and J 0 bases short, with 20 bases between. The CDR3 extends over 19 amino acids. The CDR3 coding sequence is TGCGCCAGCAGCCAAGAAAGAAATACGCGGGCACCAGCTAACTATGGCTACACCTTC. It translates to CASSQERNTRAPANYGYTF.

The gene calls are TRBV27 and TRBJ2-7, with no clear D. The V end was cut by 3 bases, the J end by 4 bases, with 7 bases between. The germline gives CDR1 MNHEY, CDR2 SMNVEV (reference sequence). The CDR3 totals 12 residues. The CDR3, as DNA: TGTGCCAGCAGTTTGATTGGTTACGAGCAGTACTTC. Amino acids: CASSLIGYEQYF.

The chain joins TRBV19 to TRBJ2-1, with 7 bases that match TRBD1. V lost 6 bases, J lost 0 bases, and 5 bases stayed unmatched. Germline CDR1 reads LNHDA; CDR2 reads SQIVND (reference sequence). The CDR3 loop spans 15 amino acids. CDR3 nucleotide sequence: TGTGCCAGTAGGGAGGACAGGAGCTCCTACAATGAGCAGTTCTTC. Translation: CASREDRSSYNEQFF. The complete variable domain, with remaining parts taken from reference TRBV19 and TRBJ2-1, reads DGGITQSPKYLFRKEGQNVTLSCEQNLNHDAMYWYRQDPGQGLRLIYYSQIVNDFQKGDIAEGYSVSREKKESFPLTVTSAQKNPTAFYLCASREDRSSYNEQFFGPGTRLTVL.

The chain carries TRBV2 and TRBJ2-7, with D perhaps matching TRBD1 or TRBD2 (6 bases each). This CDR3 comprises 14 residues. Germline lookup yields CDR1 SNHLY and CDR2 FYNNEI. V was cut by 3 bases and J by 6 bases, with 15 bases left in between. The CDR3 reads CASSEAGKQGEQYF. In nucleotides, the CDR3 is TGTGCCAGCAGTGAGGCGGGGAAACAGGGCGAGCAGTACTTC.

This sequence joins TRBV10-3 and TRBJ2-1; D call uncertain. This CDR3 spans 13 amino acids. Trimming took off 0 bases at V and 4 bases at J, with 4 bases between the two ends. CDR1 ENHRY and CDR2 SYGVKD come from the germline V gene. The CDR3 spells CAISESSYNEQFF. DNA for the CDR3: TGTGCCATCAGTGAGTCGAGTTACAATGAGCAGTTCTTC.

The chain is built from TRBV9 and TRBJ2-3; D is unresolved. V lost 0 bases to trimming and J lost 1 base, with 3 bases between them. CDR1 and CDR2 (germline): SGDLS, YYNGEE. This CDR3 has 13 residues. The CDR3, as DNA: TGTGCCAGCAGCGTAGGGGGCACAGATACGCAGTATTTT. Protein: CASSVGGTDTQYF.

The chain joins TRBV29-1 to TRBJ2-2, with D perhaps matching TRBD2 (7 bases). The germline V gene encodes CDR1 SQVTM and CDR2 ANQGSEA. Trimming removed 3 bases at V and 4 bases at J, with 18 bases between. This CDR3 has 16 residues. The CDR3 DNA sequence: TGCAGCGTTGACGGGACGACGGGGGGCCTCACCGGGGAGCTGTTTTTT. Protein product: CSVDGTTGGLTGELFF.

V is TRBV2 and J is TRBJ2-5, with 8 bases identical to TRBD2. The CDR3 totals 13 residues. Per the germline V gene, CDR1 is SNHLY and CDR2 is FYNNEI. Trimming removed 10 bases from V and 5 bases from J; junction bases left unmatched: 9. The CDR3 DNA sequence: TGTGCCACCCAAGCGGGGGCAGGGGAGACCCAGTACTTC. Protein: CATQAGAGETQYF.

This clone was seen a handful of times. This chain joins TRBV5-5 and TRBJ1-4; 9 bases line up with TRBD1. The germline CDR1 and CDR2 sequences are SGHKS and YYEKEE (reference sequence). V dropped 3 bases and J dropped 6; count of bases not matched to a gene: 6. This CDR3 has 15 amino acids. CDR3 nucleotide sequence: TGTGCCAGCAGCTGGAACAGGGACAGGGATGAAAAACTGTTTTTT. Translation gives CASSWNRDRDEKLFF.

The table lists this clone with a few counts. The rearrangement links TRBV7-6 to TRBJ2-1, with D possibly being TRBD2 (5 bases). The germline V gene has CDR1 SGHVS and CDR2 FNYEAQ. This CDR3 has 13 residues. V was shortened by 2 bases and J by 8 bases, with 10 bases between the two germline ends. CDR3 nucleotide sequence: TGTGCCAGCAGCTTATTAGCGAGGGATGAGCAGTTCTTC. It encodes CASSLLARDEQFF.

The CDR3 protein is CASTTISGKQYF. In DNA form, the CDR3 reads TGTGCCAGCACGACAATATCGGGCAAGCAGTACTTC. The rearrangement joins TRBV6-5 to TRBJ2-7; D gene ambiguous. Germline CDR1 is MNHEY and CDR2 is SVGAGI. Trimming stripped 7 bases from V and 8 bases from J, with 15 bases between. The CDR3 runs to 12 residues.

The gene calls are TRBV7-9 and TRBJ2-7, with 7 nucleotides matching TRBD1. This CDR3 region has 13 residues. Germline trimming cut 3 bases from V and 2 bases from J; bases unmatched to any gene: 1. CDR1 and CDR2 (germline): SEHNR, FQNEAQ (reference sequence). The CDR3 loop reads CASSFGTAYEQYF. The CDR3 nucleotides are TGTGCCAGCAGCTTCGGGACAGCCTACGAGCAGTACTTC.

This clone has only a few counts. The rearrangement joins TRBV5-4 to TRBJ1-1; D call uncertain. This CDR3 contains 11 residues. Germline V CDR1 and CDR2: SGHNT, YYREEE (reference sequence). The germline V and J ends were trimmed by 6 bases and 1 base, with 4 bases remaining between them. CDR3 nucleotides: TGTGCCAGCACCAAGAACACTGAAGCTTTCTTT. It encodes CASTKNTEAFF. Variable domain in full (rest from reference TRBV5-4 and TRBJ1-1): ETGVTQSPTHLIKTRGQQVTLRCSSQSGHNTVSWYQQALGQGPQFIFQYYREEENGRGNFPPRFSGLQFPNYSSELNVNALELDDSALYLCASTKNTEAFFGQGTRLTVV.

The V and J genes are TRBV6-6 and TRBJ2-5; 8 nucleotides match TRBD1. The J segment lost 5 bases and the V segment lost 0 bases, leaving 5 bases of the junction unmatched. The CDR3 loop spans 15 amino acids. Looked up from germline, CDR1 is MNHNY and CDR2 is SVGAGI (reference sequence). The CDR3 loop reads CASSYSGAGGETQYF. The CDR3 region has the DNA TGTGCCAGCAGTTACTCAGGGGCAGGGGGCGAGACCCAGTACTTC.

The rearrangement uses TRBV19 and TRBJ2-6; no clear D. The ends were cut back, 5 bases at V and 4 bases at J, with 9 bases in the middle. Per the germline V gene, CDR1 is LNHDA and CDR2 is SQIVND (reference sequence). The CDR3 consists of 14 residues. The CDR3 nucleotides are TGTGCCAGTAGTGGTTGGGCCGGGGCCAACGTCCTGACTTTC. Amino acid sequence: CASSGWAGANVLTF.

This rearrangement joins TRBV19 to TRBJ2-5; 9 bases are shared with TRBD2. V shed 6 bases, J shed 5 bases, and the junction held 7 bases outside the gene matches. The germline V gene encodes CDR1 LNHDA and CDR2 SQIVND (reference sequence). The CDR3 totals 14 residues. CDR3 DNA: TGTGCCAGTAGCGGTGCGGGGGGGCCGGAGACCCAGTACTTC. Translated: CASSGAGGPETQYF.

This chain joins TRBV27 and TRBJ2-7; D is uncertain. This CDR3 comprises 14 residues. Trimming removed 4 bases from V and 2 bases from J, with 12 bases in between. CDR1 and CDR2 from the germline V gene are MNHEY and SMNVEV (reference sequence). The CDR3 loop is CASSSPLAAYEQYF. CDR3 DNA: TGTGCCAGCAGTTCCCCCCTCGCGGCCTACGAGCAGTACTTC.

In this sample, this clone is medium-sized. Other DNA sequences within the sample encode an identical CDR3. The V gene is TRBV30, the J gene TRBJ2-7; D unresolved. Germline CDR1 and CDR2: GTSNPN and SVGIG (reference sequence). Trimming removed 7 bases from V and 7 bases from J, with 20 bases in between. The CDR3 is 13 residues long. This CDR3 reads CASTLPGAREQYF. The DNA of the CDR3 is TGTGCCTCCACTCTACCCGGAGCCCGGGAGCAGTACTTC.

V gene TRBV7-8 combines with J gene TRBJ2-7, with D possibly TRBD2 on 6 matching bases. The V gene's germline CDR1 is SGHVS and CDR2 FQNEAQ. The CDR3 contains 15 residues. V lost 4 bases to trimming and J lost 5 bases, with 18 bases between them. The DNA of the CDR3 is TGTGCCAGCAGCTCTTGGCAGGCTGGCGGGAACGAGCAGTACTTC. Protein: CASSSWQAGGNEQYF.

The chain combines TRBV27 with TRBJ1-1; 8 nucleotides line up with TRBD1. V shed 2 bases and J 2 bases; nucleotides not matched to a gene: 10. Germline CDR1 reads MNHEY; CDR2 reads SMNVEV (reference sequence). CDR3 length: 17 residues. The CDR3 loop is CASSLRAGQGLNTEAFF. The CDR3 DNA is TGTGCCAGCAGTTTAAGGGCAGGACAGGGCCTTAACACTGAAGCTTTCTTT.